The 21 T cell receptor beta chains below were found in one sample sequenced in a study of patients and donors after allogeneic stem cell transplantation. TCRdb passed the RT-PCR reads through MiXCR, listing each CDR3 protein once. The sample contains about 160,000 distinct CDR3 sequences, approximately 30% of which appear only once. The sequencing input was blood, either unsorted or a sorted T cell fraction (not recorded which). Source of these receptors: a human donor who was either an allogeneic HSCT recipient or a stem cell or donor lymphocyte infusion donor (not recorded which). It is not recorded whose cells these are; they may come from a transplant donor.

CDR3 loop: CASSQDWGYEQYF. In DNA form, the CDR3 reads TGCGCCAGCAGCCAAGATTGGGGGTACGAGCAGTACTTC. V gene TRBV4-3 combines with J gene TRBJ2-7, with D possibly being TRBD1 or TRBD2 (5 bases each). This CDR3 region has 13 residues. Germline CDR1 reads LGHNA; CDR2 reads YSLEER. V was trimmed by 0 bases and J by 4 bases, leaving 7 bases between them.

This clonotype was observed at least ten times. For the CDR3, the DNA is TGCAGCGTTCGCCGACAGGTAAACACTGAAGCTTTCTTT. It is translated as CSVRRQVNTEAFF. The chain is built from TRBV29-1 and TRBJ1-1; weak D call: TRBD1 (6 bases). The length of the CDR3 is 13 residues. Germline CDR1 SQVTM, CDR2 ANQGSEA. V was trimmed by 5 bases and J by 2 bases, leaving 12 bases between them.

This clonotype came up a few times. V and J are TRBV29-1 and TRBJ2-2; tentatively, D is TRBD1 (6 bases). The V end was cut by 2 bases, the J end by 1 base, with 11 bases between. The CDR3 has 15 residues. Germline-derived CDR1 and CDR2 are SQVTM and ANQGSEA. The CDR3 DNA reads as TGCAGCGTTGAAAAACAGGGCATGAACACCGGGGAGCTGTTTTTT. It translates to CSVEKQGMNTGELFF.

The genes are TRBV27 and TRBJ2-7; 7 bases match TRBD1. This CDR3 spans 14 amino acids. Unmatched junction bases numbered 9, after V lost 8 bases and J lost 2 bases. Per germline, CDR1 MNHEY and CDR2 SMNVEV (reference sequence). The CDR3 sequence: CASLSTGDPYEQYF. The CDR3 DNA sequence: TGTGCCAGCCTATCCACAGGGGATCCCTACGAGCAGTACTTC.

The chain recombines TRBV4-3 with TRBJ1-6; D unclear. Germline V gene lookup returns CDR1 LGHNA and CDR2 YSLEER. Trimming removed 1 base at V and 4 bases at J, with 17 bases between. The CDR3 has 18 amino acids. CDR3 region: CASSQGLERVIYNSPLHF. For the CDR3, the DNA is TGCGCCAGCAGCCAAGGACTGGAAAGGGTGATTTATAATTCACCCCTCCACTTT.

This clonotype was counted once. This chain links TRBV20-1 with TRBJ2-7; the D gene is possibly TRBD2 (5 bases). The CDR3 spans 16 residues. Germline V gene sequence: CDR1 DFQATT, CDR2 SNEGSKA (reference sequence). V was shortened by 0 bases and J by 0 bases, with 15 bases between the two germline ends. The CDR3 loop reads CSARDRRELSSYEQYF. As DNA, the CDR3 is TGCAGTGCTAGAGATCGAAGGGAGTTAAGCTCCTACGAGCAGTACTTC.

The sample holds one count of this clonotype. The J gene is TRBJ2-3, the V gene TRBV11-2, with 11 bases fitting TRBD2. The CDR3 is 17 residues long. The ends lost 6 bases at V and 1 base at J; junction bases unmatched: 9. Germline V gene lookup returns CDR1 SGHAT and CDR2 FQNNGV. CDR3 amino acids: CASREIAGGSGTDTQYF. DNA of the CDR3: TGTGCCAGCAGGGAAATAGCGGGAGGGAGCGGCACAGATACGCAGTATTTT.

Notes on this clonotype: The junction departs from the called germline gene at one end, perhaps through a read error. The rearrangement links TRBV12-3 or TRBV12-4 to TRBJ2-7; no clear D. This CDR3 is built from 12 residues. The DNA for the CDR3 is TGTGCCGGCAGAAGCATATCCTACGAGCAGTACTTC. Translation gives CAGRSISYEQYF.

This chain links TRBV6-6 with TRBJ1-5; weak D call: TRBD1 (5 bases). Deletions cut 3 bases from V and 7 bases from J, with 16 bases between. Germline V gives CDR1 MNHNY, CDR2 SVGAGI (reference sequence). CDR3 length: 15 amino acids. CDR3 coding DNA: TGTGCCAGCAGTTATCGGGGGACTTCGACCCAGCCCCAGCATTTT. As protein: CASSYRGTSTQPQHF.

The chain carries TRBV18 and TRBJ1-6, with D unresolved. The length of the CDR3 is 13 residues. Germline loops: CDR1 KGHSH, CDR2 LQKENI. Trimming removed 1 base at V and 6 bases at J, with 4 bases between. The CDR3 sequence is CASSPQSNSPLHF. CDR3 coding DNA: TGTGCCAGCTCACCACAGAGTAATTCACCCCTCCACTTT.

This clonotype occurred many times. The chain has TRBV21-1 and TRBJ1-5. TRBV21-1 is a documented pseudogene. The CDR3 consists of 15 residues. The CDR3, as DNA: TGTGCCAGCAGCAAGGGGTCAGCTCTCAATCAGCCCCAGCATTTT. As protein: CASSKGSALNQPQHF.

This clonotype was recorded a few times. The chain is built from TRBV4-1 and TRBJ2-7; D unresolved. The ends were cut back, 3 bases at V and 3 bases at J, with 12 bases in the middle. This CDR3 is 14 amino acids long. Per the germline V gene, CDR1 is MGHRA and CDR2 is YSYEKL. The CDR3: CASSQGLVDYEQYF. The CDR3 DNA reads TGCGCCAGCAGCCAGGGGTTGGTCGACTACGAGCAGTACTTC.

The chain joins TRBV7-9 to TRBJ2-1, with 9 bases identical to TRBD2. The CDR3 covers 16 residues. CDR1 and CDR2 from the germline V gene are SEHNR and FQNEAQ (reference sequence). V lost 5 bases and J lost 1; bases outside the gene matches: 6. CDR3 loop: CASSPNLAGSYNEQFF. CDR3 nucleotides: TGTGCCAGCAGCCCGAACCTAGCGGGATCCTACAATGAGCAGTTCTTC.

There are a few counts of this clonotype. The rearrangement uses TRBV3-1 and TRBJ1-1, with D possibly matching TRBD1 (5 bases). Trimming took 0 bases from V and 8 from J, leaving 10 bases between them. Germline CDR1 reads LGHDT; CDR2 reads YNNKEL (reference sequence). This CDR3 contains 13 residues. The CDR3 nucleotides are TGTGCCAGCAGCCAAGATGGGGGGAGAGAAGCTTTCTTT. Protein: CASSQDGGREAFF.

The CDR3 here is CSARKPTEAFF. In nucleotides, the CDR3 is TGCAGTGCTAGAAAGCCCACTGAAGCTTTCTTT. The V gene is TRBV20-1, the J gene TRBJ1-1; D unclear. V shed 2 bases and J shed 4 bases, with 5 bases lying between them. Germline assignment: CDR1 DFQATT and CDR2 SNEGSKA (reference sequence). CDR3 length: 11 residues.

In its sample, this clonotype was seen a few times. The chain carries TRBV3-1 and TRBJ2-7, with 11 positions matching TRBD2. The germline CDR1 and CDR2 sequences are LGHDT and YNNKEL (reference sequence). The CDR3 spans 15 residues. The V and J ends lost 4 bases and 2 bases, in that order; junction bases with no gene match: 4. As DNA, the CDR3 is TGTGCCAGCAGCCGGGGACTAGCGGATACCTACGAGCAGTACTTC. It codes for CASSRGLADTYEQYF.

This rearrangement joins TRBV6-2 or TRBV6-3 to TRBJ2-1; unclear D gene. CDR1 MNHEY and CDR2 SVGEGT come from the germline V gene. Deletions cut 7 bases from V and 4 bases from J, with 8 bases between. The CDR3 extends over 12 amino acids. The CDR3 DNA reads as TGTGCCAGCACCTCGCTTTACAATGAGCAGTTCTTC. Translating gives CASTSLYNEQFF.

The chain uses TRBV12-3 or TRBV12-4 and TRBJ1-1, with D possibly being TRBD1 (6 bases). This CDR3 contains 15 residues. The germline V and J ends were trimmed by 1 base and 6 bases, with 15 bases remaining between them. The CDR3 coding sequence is TGTGCCAGCAGTTTAGTGGAGGGGGTAAACGCTGAAGCTTTCTTT. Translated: CASSLVEGVNAEAFF.

DNA of the CDR3: TGCGCCAGCAGCCCTGGGACAGGGGTCACTGAAGCTTTCTTT. This codes for CASSPGTGVTEAFF. The chain is built from TRBV5-1 and TRBJ1-1; TRBD1 matches at 10 bases. The germline gives CDR1 SGHRS, CDR2 YFSETQ. V was pared by 4 bases and J by 4 bases, with 4 bases of the junction left unmatched. The CDR3 covers 14 residues.

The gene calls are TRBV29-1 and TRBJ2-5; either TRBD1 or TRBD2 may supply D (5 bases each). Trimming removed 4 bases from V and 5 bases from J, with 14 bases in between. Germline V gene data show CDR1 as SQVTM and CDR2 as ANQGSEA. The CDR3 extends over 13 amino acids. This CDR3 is CSVAANEGETQYF. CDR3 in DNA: TGCAGCGTTGCGGCTAACGAGGGGGAGACCCAGTACTTC.

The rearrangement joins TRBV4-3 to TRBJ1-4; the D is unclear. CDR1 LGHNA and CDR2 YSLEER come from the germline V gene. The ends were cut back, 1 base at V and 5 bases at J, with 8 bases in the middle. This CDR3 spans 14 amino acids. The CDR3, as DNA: TGCGCCAGCAGCCAAGGTGTGCTCAATGAAAAACTGTTTTTT. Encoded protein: CASSQGVLNEKLFF.